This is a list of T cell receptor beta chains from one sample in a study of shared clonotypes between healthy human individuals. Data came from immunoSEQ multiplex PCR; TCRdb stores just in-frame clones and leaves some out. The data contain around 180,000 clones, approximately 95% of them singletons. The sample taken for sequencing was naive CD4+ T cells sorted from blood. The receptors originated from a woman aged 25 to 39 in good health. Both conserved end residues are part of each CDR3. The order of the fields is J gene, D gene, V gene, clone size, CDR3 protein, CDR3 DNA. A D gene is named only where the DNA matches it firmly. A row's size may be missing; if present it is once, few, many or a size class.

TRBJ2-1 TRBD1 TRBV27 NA CASSLERTGSLYNEQFF TGTGCCAGCAGTTTAGAGAGGACAGGGTCTCTCTACAATGAGCAGTTCTTC
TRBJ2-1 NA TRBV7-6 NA CASSQTSSSYNEQFF TGTGCCAGCAGCCAGACTAGTAGCTCCTACAATGAGCAGTTCTTC
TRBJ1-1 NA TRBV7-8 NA CASSPRGGSTEAFF TGTGCCAGCAGCCCCCGGGGGGGCAGCACTGAAGCTTTCTTT
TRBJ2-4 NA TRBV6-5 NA CASGQGNIQYF TGTGCCAGCGGGCAGGGAAACATTCAGTACTTC
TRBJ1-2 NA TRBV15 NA CATSSALNMISGYTF TGTGCCACCAGCAGTGCACTTAACATGATCTCTGGCTACACCTTC
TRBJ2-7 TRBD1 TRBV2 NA CASSGGQGTYEQYF TGTGCCAGCAGTGGGGGACAGGGGACCTACGAGCAGTACTTC
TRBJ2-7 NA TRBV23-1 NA CASPFEQYF TGCGCCAGCCCCTTTGAGCAGTACTTC
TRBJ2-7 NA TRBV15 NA CATSPAASSYEQYF TGTGCCACCAGCCCCGCGGCAAGCTCCTACGAGCAGTACTTC
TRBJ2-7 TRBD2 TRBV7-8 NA CASSSGTSGRSPYEQYF TGTGCCAGCAGCTCTGGGACTAGCGGGAGGTCCCCCTACGAGCAGTACTTC
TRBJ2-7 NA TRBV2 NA CASNGRSSYEQYF TGTGCCAGCAATGGCAGAAGCTCCTACGAGCAGTACTTC
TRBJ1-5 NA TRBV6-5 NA CASSEGGGRQPQHF TGTGCCAGCAGTGAAGGGGGGGGAAGGCAGCCCCAGCATTTT
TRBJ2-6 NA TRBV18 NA CASSPPADSGANVLTF TGTGCCAGCTCACCACCGGCAGACTCTGGGGCCAACGTCCTGACTTTC
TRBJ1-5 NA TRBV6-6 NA CASSYTRGSNQPQHF TGTGCCAGCAGTTATACCCGGGGTAGCAATCAGCCCCAGCATTTT
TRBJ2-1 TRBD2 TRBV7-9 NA CASSFGLAGDNEQFF TGTGCCAGCAGCTTCGGCCTAGCGGGAGACAATGAGCAGTTCTTC
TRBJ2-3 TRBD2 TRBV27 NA CASSLLRTSNTDTQYF TGTGCCAGCAGTTTATTGCGGACTAGTAACACAGATACGCAGTATTTT
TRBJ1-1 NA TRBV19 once CASSIRTDVNTEAFF TGTGCCAGTAGCATACGGACAGACGTGAACACTGAAGCTTTCTTT
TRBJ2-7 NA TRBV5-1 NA CASSPAGKGYEQYF TGCGCCAGCAGCCCTGCGGGCAAGGGATACGAGCAGTACTTC
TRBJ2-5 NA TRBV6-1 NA CASSAVVVSQETQYF TGTGCCAGCAGCGCCGTGGTGGTTTCGCAAGAGACCCAGTACTTC
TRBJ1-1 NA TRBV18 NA CASSPIGGRNTEAFF TGTGCCAGCTCACCAATTGGGGGTAGGAACACTGAAGCTTTCTTT
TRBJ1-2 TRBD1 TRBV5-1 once CASSLVGTGTPGYTF TGCGCCAGCAGCTTGGTAGGGACAGGGACACCTGGCTACACCTTC
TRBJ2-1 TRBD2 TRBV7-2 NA CASSLARTSGSSYNEQFF TGTGCCAGCAGCTTAGCCAGGACTAGCGGGAGCTCCTACAATGAGCAGTTCTTC
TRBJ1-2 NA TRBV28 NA CASRGLSAHGYTF TGTGCCAGCAGAGGCCTTTCGGCGCATGGCTACACCTTC
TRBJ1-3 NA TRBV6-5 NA CASSTRQESGNTIYF TGTGCCAGCAGTACCCGACAGGAGTCGGGAAACACCATATATTTT
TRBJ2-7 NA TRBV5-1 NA CASSSQDLLYEQYF TGCGCCAGCAGCTCCCAGGACTTGTTATACGAGCAGTACTTC
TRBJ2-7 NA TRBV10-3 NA CAISEAKRIREWGSDPYEQYF TGTGCCATCAGTGAGGCCAAGAGGATCCGAGAGTGGGGGTCTGACCCTTACGAGCAGTACTTC
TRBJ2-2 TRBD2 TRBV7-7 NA CASTIAGHTGELFF TGTGCCAGCACCATAGCGGGACACACCGGGGAGCTGTTTTTT
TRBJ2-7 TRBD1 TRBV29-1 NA CSVDKTGGNGEQYF TGCAGCGTTGACAAGACAGGGGGTAACGGCGAGCAGTACTTC
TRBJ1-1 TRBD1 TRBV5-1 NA CASSTGDRGIGTEAFF TGCGCCAGCAGCACAGGGGACAGGGGAATCGGCACTGAAGCTTTCTTT
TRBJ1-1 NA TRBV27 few CASSLTFQANTEAFF TGTGCCAGCAGTTTGACCTTCCAGGCCAACACTGAAGCTTTCTTT
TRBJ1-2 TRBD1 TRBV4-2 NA CASSPAGQGARGYTF TGTGCCAGCAGCCCCGCGGGGCAGGGGGCGCGGGGCTACACCTTC
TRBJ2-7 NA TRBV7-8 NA CASSLFAILSSYEQYF TGTGCCAGCAGCTTATTTGCGATACTAAGCTCCTACGAGCAGTACTTC
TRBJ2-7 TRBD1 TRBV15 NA CATSSKQGSHEQYF TGTGCCACCAGCAGTAAACAGGGGTCACACGAGCAGTACTTC
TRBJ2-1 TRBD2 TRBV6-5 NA CASIPSGSGSNEQFF TGTGCCAGCATTCCGAGCGGGAGTGGGAGCAATGAGCAGTTCTTC
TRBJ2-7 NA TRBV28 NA CASSSTHWRREQYF TGTGCCAGCAGTTCTACCCATTGGAGGCGCGAGCAGTACTTC
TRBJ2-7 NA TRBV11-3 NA CASSWKAGHEQYF TGTGCCAGCAGCTGGAAGGCAGGGCACGAGCAGTACTTC
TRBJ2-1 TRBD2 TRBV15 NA CATSRDQPSGIGVEDNEQFF TGTGCCACCAGCAGAGATCAGCCTAGCGGGATCGGTGTGGAGGACAATGAGCAGTTCTTC
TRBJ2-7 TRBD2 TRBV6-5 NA CATATSDTYEQYF TGTGCCACCGCGACTAGCGACACCTACGAGCAGTACTTC
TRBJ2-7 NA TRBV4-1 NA CASSQEVTAGGQITYEQYF TGCGCCAGCAGCCAAGAAGTTACGGCAGGAGGACAGATAACCTACGAGCAGTACTTC
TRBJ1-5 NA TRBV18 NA CASSPLGDQPQHF TGTGCCAGCTCACCCTTAGGGGATCAGCCCCAGCATTTT